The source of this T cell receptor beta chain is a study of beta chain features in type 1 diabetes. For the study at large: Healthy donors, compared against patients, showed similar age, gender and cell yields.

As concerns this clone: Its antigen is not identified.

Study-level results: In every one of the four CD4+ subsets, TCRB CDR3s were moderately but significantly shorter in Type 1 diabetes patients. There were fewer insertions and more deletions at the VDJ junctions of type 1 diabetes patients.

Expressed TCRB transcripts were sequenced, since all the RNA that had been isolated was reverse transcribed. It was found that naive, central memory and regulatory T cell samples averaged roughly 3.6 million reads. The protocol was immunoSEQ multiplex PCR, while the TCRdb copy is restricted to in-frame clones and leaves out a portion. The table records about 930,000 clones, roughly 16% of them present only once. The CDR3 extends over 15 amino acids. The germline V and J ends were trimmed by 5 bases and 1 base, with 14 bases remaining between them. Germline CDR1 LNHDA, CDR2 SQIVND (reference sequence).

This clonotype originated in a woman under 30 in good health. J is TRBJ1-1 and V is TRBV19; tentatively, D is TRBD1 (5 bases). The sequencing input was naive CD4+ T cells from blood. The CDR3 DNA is TGTGCCAGTAGTGCTCGATGGGACCCGAACACTGAAGCTTTCTTT. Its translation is CASSARWDPNTEAFF.